The clone carrying this TCR beta chain showed up just once. The CDR3 totals 13 residues. The germline V gene has CDR1 MNHEY and CDR2 SMNVEV (reference sequence). V lost 4 bases to trimming and J lost 7 bases, with 14 bases between them. Per the authors' pipeline: Estimates of nucleated cell counts were drawn from the amplification of reference gene primers. Here immunoSEQ multiplex PCR was the method, and the copy in TCRdb shows in-frame clones only, minus some. Clone size and V and J calls were adopted from that table, with D and trimming inferred from the DNA. The sample shows a few hundred thousand clones, roughly 84% of them seen only once. This record belongs to a study of blood T cell repertoires in COVID-19. Whole-study context: The study drew acute and convalescent COVID-19 samples from the United States, Italy and Spain. T cells, B-cell-depleted T cells, or PBMCs supplied cDNA or gDNA.

This chain uses TRBV27 with TRBJ2-7, with D possibly matching TRBD1 (6 bases). Source material: peripheral blood. The sequence derives from a woman aged 40 to 55 who had recovered from COVID-19. The CDR3 nucleotides read TGTGCCAGCAGTTCGGCAGGGGTCAGGGAGCAGTACTTC. This encodes CASSSAGVREQYF.